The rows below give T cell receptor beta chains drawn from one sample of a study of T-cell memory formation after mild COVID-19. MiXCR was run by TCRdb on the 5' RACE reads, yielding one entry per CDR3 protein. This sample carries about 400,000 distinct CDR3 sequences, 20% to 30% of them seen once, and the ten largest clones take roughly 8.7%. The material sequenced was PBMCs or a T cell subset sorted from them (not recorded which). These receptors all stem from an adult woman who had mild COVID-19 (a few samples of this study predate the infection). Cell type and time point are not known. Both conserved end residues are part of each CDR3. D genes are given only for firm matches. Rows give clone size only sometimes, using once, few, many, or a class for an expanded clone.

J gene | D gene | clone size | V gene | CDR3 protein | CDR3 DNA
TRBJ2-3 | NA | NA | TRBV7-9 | CASSLAAHTDTQYF | TGTGCCAGCAGCTTAGCCGCTCACACAGATACGCAGTATTTT
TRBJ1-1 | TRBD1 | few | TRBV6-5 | CASTQTGVGTEAFF | TGTGCCAGCACCCAGACAGGGGTGGGGACTGAAGCTTTCTTT
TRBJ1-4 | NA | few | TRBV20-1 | CSARYQGNEKLFF | TGCAGTGCTAGGTACCAGGGTAATGAAAAACTGTTTTTT
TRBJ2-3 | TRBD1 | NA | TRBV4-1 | CASSQYTTGDDTQYF | TGCGCCAGCAGCCAATACACAACAGGGGATGATACGCAGTATTTT
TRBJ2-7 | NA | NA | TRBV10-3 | CAISEFTRPGDF | TGTGCCATCAGTGAGTTCACCCGCCCGGGAGACTTC
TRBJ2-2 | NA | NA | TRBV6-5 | CASSYGSGGTGELFF | TGTGCCAGCAGTTACGGCAGTGGGGGGACCGGGGAGCTGTTTTTT
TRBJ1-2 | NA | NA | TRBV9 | CASSVEEGNNYGYTF | TGTGCCAGCAGCGTAGAAGAGGGTAACAACTATGGCTACACCTTC
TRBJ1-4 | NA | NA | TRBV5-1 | CASSLGQINEKLFF | TGCGCCAGCAGCTTGGGCCAGATCAATGAAAAACTGTTTTTT
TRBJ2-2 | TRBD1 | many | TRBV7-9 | CASSPRDRGLNGELFF | TGTGCCAGCAGCCCCCGGGACAGGGGGCTAAACGGGGAGCTGTTTTTT
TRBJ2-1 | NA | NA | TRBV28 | CASSFQRRSYNEQFF | TGTGCCAGCAGTTTTCAGCGTAGGTCCTACAATGAGCAGTTCTTC
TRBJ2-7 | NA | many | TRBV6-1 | CASSERWYEQYF | TGTGCCAGCAGTGAAAGGTGGTACGAGCAGTACTTC
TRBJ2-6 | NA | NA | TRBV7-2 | CASSGSGTLSGANVLTF | TGTGCCAGCAGCGGCTCCGGGACCCTCTCTGGGGCCAACGTCCTGACTTTC
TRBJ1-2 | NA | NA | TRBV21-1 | CASSMRRSNYGYTF | TGTGCCAGCAGCATGCGACGGAGTAACTATGGCTACACCTTC
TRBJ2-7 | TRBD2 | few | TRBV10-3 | CATSVSGGFSYEQYF | TGTGCCACTTCGGTTAGCGGGGGTTTCTCCTACGAGCAGTACTTC
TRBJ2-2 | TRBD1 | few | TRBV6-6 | CASSPTGGAFSGELFF | TGTGCCAGCAGTCCAACAGGGGGCGCTTTTAGCGGGGAGCTGTTTTTT
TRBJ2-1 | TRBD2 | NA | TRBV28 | CASSPGLAGEFPGNEQFF | TGTGCCAGCAGTCCCGGACTAGCGGGAGAATTCCCAGGCAATGAGCAGTTCTTC
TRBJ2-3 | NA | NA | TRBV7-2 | CASSFVRKPTDTQYF | TGTGCCAGCAGCTTCGTTCGTAAACCCACAGATACGCAGTATTTT
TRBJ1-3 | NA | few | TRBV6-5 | CASSFRGSGNTIYF | TGTGCCAGCAGTTTCAGGGGTTCTGGAAACACCATATATTTT
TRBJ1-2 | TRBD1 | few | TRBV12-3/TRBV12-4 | CASSKRGQGGGGYTF | TGTGCCAGCAGTAAACGGGGACAGGGAGGTGGTGGCTACACCTTC
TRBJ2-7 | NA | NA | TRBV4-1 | CASSQGAALSSYEQYF | TGCGCCAGCAGCCAAGGAGCGGCTTTGAGCTCCTACGAGCAGTACTTC
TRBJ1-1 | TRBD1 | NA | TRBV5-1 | CASSSTGSLNTEAFF | TGCGCCAGCAGCTCGACAGGGTCCCTCAACACTGAAGCTTTCTTT
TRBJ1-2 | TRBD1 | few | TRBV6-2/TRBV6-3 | CASGDRIPLGYTF | TGTGCCAGCGGGGACAGGATTCCTTTGGGCTACACCTTC
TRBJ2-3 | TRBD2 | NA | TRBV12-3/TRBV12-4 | CASSKRAGGITDTQYF | TGTGCCAGCAGTAAGCGAGCGGGGGGTATCACAGATACGCAGTATTTT
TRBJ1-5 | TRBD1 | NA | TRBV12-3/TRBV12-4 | CASSLRAGGGQPQHF | TGTGCCAGCAGTTTAAGGGCAGGGGGCGGTCAGCCCCAGCATTTT
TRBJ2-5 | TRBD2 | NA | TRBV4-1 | CASKQKEGGQETQYF | TGCGCCAGCAAGCAGAAAGAGGGAGGGCAAGAGACCCAGTACTTC
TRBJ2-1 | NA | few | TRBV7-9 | CASSVGPDWGNEQFF | TGTGCCAGCAGCGTGGGGCCCGATTGGGGCAATGAGCAGTTCTTC
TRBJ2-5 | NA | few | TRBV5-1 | CASSGVAPETQYF | TGCGCCAGCAGCGGGGTGGCTCCAGAGACCCAGTACTTC
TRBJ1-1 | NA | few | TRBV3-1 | CASSQRGETEAFF | TGTGCCAGCAGCCAGAGAGGGGAGACTGAAGCTTTCTTT
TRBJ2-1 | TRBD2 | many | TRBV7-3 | CASSLTSGGYNEQFF | TGTGCCAGCAGCCTGACTAGCGGGGGCTACAATGAGCAGTTCTTC
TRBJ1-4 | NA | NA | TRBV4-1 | CASSQDSVSGNNEKLFF | TGCGCCAGCAGCCAAGACAGTGTTTCAGGGAATAATGAAAAACTGTTTTTT
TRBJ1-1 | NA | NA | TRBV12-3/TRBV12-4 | CASKPWAVDEAFF | TGTGCCAGCAAACCCTGGGCGGTAGATGAAGCTTTCTTT
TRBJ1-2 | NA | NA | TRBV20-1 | CSFLIPDGYTF | TGCAGTTTTCTAATCCCGGATGGCTACACCTTC
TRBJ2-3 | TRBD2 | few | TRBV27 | CASSSGGYTDTQYF | TGTGCCAGCAGTTCCGGGGGGTACACAGATACGCAGTATTTT
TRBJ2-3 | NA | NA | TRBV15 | CATSRDITDTQYF | TGTGCCACCAGCAGGGATATCACAGATACGCAGTATTTT
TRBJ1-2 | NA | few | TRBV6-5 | CASSTPTGYGYTF | TGTGCCAGCAGTACCCCCACAGGGTATGGCTACACCTTC
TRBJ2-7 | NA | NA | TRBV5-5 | CASSLWADSYEQYF | TGTGCCAGCAGCTTGTGGGCAGACTCCTACGAGCAGTACTTC
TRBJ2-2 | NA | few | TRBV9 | CASSVGWANTGELFF | TGTGCCAGCAGCGTAGGCTGGGCGAACACCGGGGAGCTGTTTTTT
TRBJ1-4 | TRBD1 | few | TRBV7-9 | CASSLSGTGPAMGKLFF | TGTGCCAGCAGCTTATCCGGGACAGGTCCCGCCATGGGGAAACTGTTTTTT
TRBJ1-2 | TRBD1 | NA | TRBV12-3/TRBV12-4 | CASSSTQGAGGYTF | TGTGCCAGCAGTTCCACCCAGGGGGCGGGTGGCTACACCTTC
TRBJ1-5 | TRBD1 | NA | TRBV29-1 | CSVRGQGINQPQHF | TGCAGCGTAAGGGGACAGGGGATCAATCAGCCCCAGCATTTT
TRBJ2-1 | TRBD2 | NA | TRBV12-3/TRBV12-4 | CASSFQRGAYNEQFF | TGTGCCAGCAGTTTCCAGCGGGGAGCGTACAATGAGCAGTTCTTC
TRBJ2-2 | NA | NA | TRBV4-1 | CASSPRAGELFF | TGCGCCAGCAGCCCGCGTGCCGGGGAGCTGTTTTTT
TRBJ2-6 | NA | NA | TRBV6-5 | CASSYRPGVGANVLTF | TGTGCCAGCAGTTACCGCCCTGGGGTTGGGGCCAACGTCCTGACTTTC
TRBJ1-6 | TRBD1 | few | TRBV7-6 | CASRPQGANSPLHF | TGTGCCAGCAGACCCCAGGGGGCAAATTCACCCCTCCACTTT
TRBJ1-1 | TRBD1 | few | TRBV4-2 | CASSQEGTGGTEAFF | TGTGCCAGCAGCCAAGAGGGGACAGGCGGCACTGAAGCTTTCTTT
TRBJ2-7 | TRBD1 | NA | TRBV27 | CASSLPGQGRPEQYF | TGTGCCAGCAGCCTACCGGGACAGGGAAGGCCCGAGCAGTACTTC
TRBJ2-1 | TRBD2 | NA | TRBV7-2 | CASSSSGRKFF | TGTGCCAGCAGCTCGAGCGGGAGGAAGTTCTTC
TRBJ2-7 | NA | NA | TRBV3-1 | CASSQRPRTYEQYF | TGTGCCAGCAGCCAAAGGCCTAGAACCTACGAGCAGTACTTC
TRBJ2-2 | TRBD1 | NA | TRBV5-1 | CASSPQGQGARWELFF | TGCGCCAGCAGCCCACAGGGACAGGGGGCGCGGTGGGAGCTGTTTTTT
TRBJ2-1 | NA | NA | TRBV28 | CASISSGHYNEQFF | TGTGCCAGCATTTCCTCAGGGCACTACAATGAGCAGTTCTTC
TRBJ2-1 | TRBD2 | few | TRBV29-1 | CSVAGTSGRGFYNEQFF | TGCAGCGTCGCCGGGACTAGCGGGAGGGGGTTCTACAATGAGCAGTTCTTC
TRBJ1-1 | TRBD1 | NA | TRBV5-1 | CASSVGTVNTEAFF | TGCGCCAGCAGCGTCGGGACAGTGAACACTGAAGCTTTCTTT
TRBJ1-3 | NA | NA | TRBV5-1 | CASSITTGVGNTIYF | TGCGCCAGCAGCATAACGACCGGAGTTGGAAACACCATATATTTT
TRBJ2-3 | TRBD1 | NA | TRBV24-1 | CATSELGQGADTQYF | TGTGCCACCAGTGAATTGGGTCAGGGGGCAGATACGCAGTATTTT
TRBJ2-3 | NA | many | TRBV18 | CASSLRQGTDTQYF | TGTGCCAGCTCACTCCGACAGGGCACAGATACGCAGTATTTT
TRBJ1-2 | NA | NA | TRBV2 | CASSDIGYGYTF | TGTGCCAGCAGTGATATAGGCTATGGCTACACCTTC
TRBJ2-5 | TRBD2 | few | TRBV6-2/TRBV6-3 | CASSSRRGGLGIETQYF | TGTGCCAGCAGTTCCCGTCGGGGGGGCCTTGGCATAGAGACCCAGTACTTC